Here is one T cell receptor (beta chain) with its context. Its antigen is not yet known. Base qualities were left out, and no much larger clone turns up one base away. The CDR3 measures 17 amino acids from cysteine to phenylalanine. Only the CDR3 DNA stays, 51 bases, in frame from base 1. Ends trimmed: V by 4 bases, J by 6 bases; bases unmatched to a gene: 7. CDR1 and CDR2, looked up from the germline V gene, are SGHRS and YFSETQ. TCR CDR3 regions were amplified from genomic DNA by multiplex PCR using the deep immunoSEQ assay. For each cell subset, the extracted genomic DNA was distributed evenly across all wells of several immunoSEQ 96-well plates, and each plate served as one replicate. For sorted subsets, around 200 ng genomic DNA, equal to about 30,000 T cell genomes, was loaded into each replicate PCR. Purified libraries were quantified with a Qubit 3.0 fluorometer, sized on a Bioanalyzer 2100, and re-quantified with the KAPA Library Quantification kit. Each immunoSEQ 96-well plate was sequenced on its own single-read 150-cycle Illumina NextSeq 550 flow cell. The authors processed their data as follows. Because the immunoSEQ output held only junctional sequences and lacked quality scores, the filtering could not match the filtering applied to full-length reads. To assign V/J genes and CDR3, sequences were annotated against IMGT germline references using PyIR, a Python wrapper for IgBLAST v1.9. Reads with weak V/J assignments (E-value above 1e-6), missing CDR3, stop codons, out-of-frame junctions, or ambiguous translated residues were removed. V3J clonotypes were defined as sequences sharing an identical inferred V gene, J gene, and CDR3 amino acid sequence. Percentage overlap between repertoires was computed as shared unique clonotypes divided by the size of the smaller repertoire. RTK rarefaction, the Chao1 estimator, and Recon v2.1 estimates of unobserved clonotypes were used to assess repertoire richness. Generation probabilities for all TCRbeta clonotypes obtained by the gDNA method from a handful of donors were computed using OLGA. TCRdb carries this immuneACCESS record with in-frame sequences only. Its versions omit some clonotypes, under half of them owing to an unresolved V gene in the studies checked, with the rest unexplained. V and J calls and clone size are given by that table; D and trimming were obtained from the DNA. The sample table contains about 680,000 clones; only one count was recorded for about 91% of them. The ten largest clones add up to 24% of the sample.

The data belong to a study of shared clonotypes between healthy human individuals (dated by TCRdb to 2018 to 2021). Background on the whole study: A few men and two women, aged 18 to 49 years, made up the cohort. For each donor, CD4 naive and CD4 memory were each run on three plates, CD8 naive on two plates, and CD8 memory on one plate. The study deeply sequenced blood TCR repertoires of several healthy adults to estimate repertoire size and the extent of clonotype sharing between individuals. To increase sequencing depth and limit assay-specific biases, TCR repertoire library preparation and sequencing were carried out by different laboratories using diverse techniques. Between about 0.85 and 9.5 billion PBMCs per donor were obtained by leukapheresis.

For the CD8 naive samples, CD45RO-negative cells were positively selected for CCR7, yielding a CD45RA+CCR7+ population from which TemRA cells were excluded. Donors were healthy HIV-negative adults with no recently reported acute infections or vaccinations. All donors were Caucasian adults living in Nashville, Tennessee, USA. Blood was collected by leukapheresis, and PBMCs were isolated by Ficoll-Histopaque density gradient centrifugation and then cryopreserved in liquid nitrogen vapor phase. Analytical flow cytometry was used to check the purity and quantity of each magnetically sorted T cell population. From each sorted fraction, genomic DNA was isolated and quantified by UV absorbance on a Nanodrop 2000c. The paper's findings and limits, for the study overall: Naive subsets generally had larger estimated clonotype richness than memory subsets. Because the study included a small number of donors, the genetic and exposure-history diversity represented was limited. Only blood was sampled, and tissue TCR repertoires likely differ from those in blood. Clonotypes shared by all four sorted-subset donors showed higher generation probabilities than non-shared clonotypes. Approximately 5% of naive CD4, around 3.5% of naive CD8, 2.3% of memory CD4, and 0.4% of memory CD8 clonotypes were shared across several donors. Incomplete sequencing was indicated by rarefaction of sorted-subset datasets, despite the large sequencing depth. Based on pairwise subsampling, the degree of clonotype sharing among donors was expected to be affected by sequencing depth.

The rearrangement combines TRBV5-1 with TRBJ2-1; TRBD2 matches 16 bases in the middle. Sequencing was performed on naive CD8+ T cells sorted from blood. The sample's cell subset or site label, in plain terms: CD45RA+CCR7+. The sequence was collected from a man under 40 in good health. In nucleotide form, the sequence is TGCGCCAGCAGCATCGGGACTAGCGGGAGGGGAGGCAATGAGCAGTTCTTC. Translated, it reads CASSIGTSGRGGNEQFF.